This T cell receptor beta chain is from a study of blood T cell repertoires in COVID-19. Overall study context: The origin of the acute and convalescent COVID-19 samples was the United States, Italy and Spain.

As processed by the authors: Amplified reference gene primers provided the basis for estimating nucleated cell counts. This table comes from immunoSEQ multiplex PCR, and its TCRdb copy is limited to in-frame clones, with some not included. Clone size and the V and J calls come from that table; the DNA yielded D and trimming. Found here are 300,000 to 350,000 clones, around nine tenths of them singletons; the top ten hold around 5%. The CDR3 has 14 amino acids. Trimming removed 6 bases from V and 2 bases from J; junction bases left unmatched: 6. Germline CDR1 reads SGDLS; CDR2 reads YYNGEE. Input material: PBMCs or T cells enriched from blood (not recorded which). The V gene is TRBV9, the J gene TRBJ2-7, with 9 bases fitting TRBD1. The clonotype originates from a man aged 30 to 39 who had recovered from COVID-19. The CDR3 coding sequence is TGTGCCAGCAACCCCGGACAGGGGCCCTACGAGCAGTACTTC. This translates into CASNPGQGPYEQYF. The whole variable domain, remainder taken from reference TRBV9 and TRBJ2-7, is DSGVTQTPKHLITATGQRVTLRCSPRSGDLSVYWYQQSLDQGLQFLIQYYNGEERAKGNILERFSAQQFPDLHSELNLSSLELGDSALYFCASNPGQGPYEQYFGPGTRLTVT.